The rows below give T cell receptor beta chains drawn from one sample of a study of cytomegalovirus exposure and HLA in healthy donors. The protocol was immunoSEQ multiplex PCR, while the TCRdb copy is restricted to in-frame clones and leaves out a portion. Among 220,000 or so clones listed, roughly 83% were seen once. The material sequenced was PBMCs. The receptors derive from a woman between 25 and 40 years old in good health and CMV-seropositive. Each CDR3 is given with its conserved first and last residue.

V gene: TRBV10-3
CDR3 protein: CAISDGGTLFF

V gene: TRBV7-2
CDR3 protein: CASSLDRDPSYEQYF

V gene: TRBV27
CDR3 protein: CASSSIRGQGVDYTF

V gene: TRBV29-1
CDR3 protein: CSVEQGWEQFF

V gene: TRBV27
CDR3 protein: CASSLEWYNEQFF

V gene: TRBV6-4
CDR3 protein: CASSPGGRATGELFF

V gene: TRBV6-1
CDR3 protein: CASSETTGPYEQYF

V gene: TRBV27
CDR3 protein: CASSLLPPRDPEEQYF

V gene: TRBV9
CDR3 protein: CASSPEGTGKGYGYTF

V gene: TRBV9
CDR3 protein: CASSGGGQNINEQFF

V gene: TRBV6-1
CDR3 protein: CASSGTVPSRTF

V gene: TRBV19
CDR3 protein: CASARTKSYEQYF

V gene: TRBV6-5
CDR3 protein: CASSLDSYTWGTEAFF

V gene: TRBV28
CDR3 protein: CASSFIARAYEQYF

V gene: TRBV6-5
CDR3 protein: CASSYGENTEAFF

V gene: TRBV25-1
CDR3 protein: CASSDLAGSGELFF

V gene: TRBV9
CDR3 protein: CASSPPTGGGNTIYF

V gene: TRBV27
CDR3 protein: CASSLGHNQPQHF

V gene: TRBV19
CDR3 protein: CASSWGTEAFF

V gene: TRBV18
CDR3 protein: CASSPPSPQETQYF

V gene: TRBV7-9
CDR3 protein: CASSTGTNDYGYTF

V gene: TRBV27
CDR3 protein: CASSFINQPQHF

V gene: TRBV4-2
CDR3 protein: CASSQASGSVGLEQYF

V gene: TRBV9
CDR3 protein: CASSFRREGGEAFF

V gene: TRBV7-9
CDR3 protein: CASSLDGTGFTEAFF

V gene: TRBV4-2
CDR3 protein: CASSQVTSGSFYQETQYF

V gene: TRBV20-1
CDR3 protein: CSAGPKEKLFF

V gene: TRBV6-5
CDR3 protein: CASSPYRGFWQYF

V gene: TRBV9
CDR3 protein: CASSKLAGGYNEQFF

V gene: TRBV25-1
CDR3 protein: CASEWTGATGANVLTF

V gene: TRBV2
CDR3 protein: CASNSRQGPYEQYF

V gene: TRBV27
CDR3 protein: CASLGRGGMNTEAFF

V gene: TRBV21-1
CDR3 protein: CATIPPGRSGNTIYF

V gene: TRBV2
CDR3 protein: CASGSLTTEAFF

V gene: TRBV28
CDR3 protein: CASTPTHRGQGIRHGYTF

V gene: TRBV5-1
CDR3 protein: CASSLWQGVVSQYF

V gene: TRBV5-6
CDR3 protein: CASTLGIPGAAASRQYF

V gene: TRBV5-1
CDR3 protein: CASSLAVTEITDTQYF

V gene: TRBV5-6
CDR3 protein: CASSLGDSDTGELFF

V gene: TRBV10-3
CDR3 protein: CAAGTAGDQPQHF

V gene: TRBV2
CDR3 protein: CASSAARQDNSNQPQHF

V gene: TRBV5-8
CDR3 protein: CASSMDRRETQYF

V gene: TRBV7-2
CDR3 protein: CASSLVRLLVYNEQFF

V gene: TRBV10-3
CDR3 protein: CAIMGTGSTEAFF

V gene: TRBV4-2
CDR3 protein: CASSQGVAEGTDTQYF

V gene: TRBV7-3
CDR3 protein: CASSSPPTYEQYF

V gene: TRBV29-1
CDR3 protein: CSVASTETDGYTF

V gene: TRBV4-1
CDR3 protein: CASTSTRRTSGYTF

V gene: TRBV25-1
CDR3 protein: CASSVGKVDEQFF

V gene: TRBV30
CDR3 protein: CAWRTGFGNTEAFF

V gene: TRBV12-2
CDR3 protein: CASRQQGTREKLFF

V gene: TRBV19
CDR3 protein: CASSGGRLSSGYTF

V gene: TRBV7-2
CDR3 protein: CASSSTGGSGTGELFF

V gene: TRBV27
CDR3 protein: CASAKGIAGVREQYF

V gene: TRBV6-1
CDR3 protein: CASRHNYGYTF